Listed below are T cell receptor beta chains from one sample, sequenced in a study of CD8 T cells in Susac syndrome. TCRdb itself ran the immunoSEQ multiplex PCR reads through MiXCR, one entry per CDR3 protein. The table records some 180,000 distinct CDR3 sequences, about 95% of them present only once. Input material: CD4+ T cells from PBMCs. The receptors originated from a human donor with Susac syndrome. CDR3s include the opening cysteine and the closing phenylalanine or tryptophan. A D gene is named only where the DNA matches it firmly. Rows give clone size only sometimes, using once, few, many, or a class for an expanded clone.

D: TRBD1
size: once
J: TRBJ1-5
V: TRBV18
DNA: TGTGCCAGCTCACCAGAAGGGGGCAGGGGCAATCAGCCCCAGCATTTT
CDR3: CASSPEGGRGNQPQHF

D: .
size: .
J: TRBJ1-4
V: TRBV29-1
DNA: TGCAGCGCGGCAGGGGCTAATGAAAAACTGTTTTTT
CDR3: CSAAGANEKLFF

D: .
size: .
J: TRBJ2-1
V: TRBV20-1
DNA: TGCAGTGCTAGAGATCTGCGGCATCGTGGCAATGAGCAGTTCTTC
CDR3: CSARDLRHRGNEQFF

D: .
size: once
J: TRBJ1-4
V: TRBV7-9
DNA: TGTGCCAGCAGCGGTCGGGTTGAAAAACTGTTTTTT
CDR3: CASSGRVEKLFF

D: TRBD2
size: .
J: TRBJ2-7
V: TRBV7-2
DNA: TGTGCCAGCAGCTTACGGACTAGCGGAAGCTCCTACGAGCAGTACTTC
CDR3: CASSLRTSGSSYEQYF

D: .
size: .
J: TRBJ1-5
V: TRBV4-3
DNA: TGCGCCAGCAGCCAAGTCGCAGGTAGCAATCAGCCCCAGCATTTT
CDR3: CASSQVAGSNQPQHF

D: TRBD2
size: once
J: TRBJ2-1
V: TRBV12-3/TRBV12-4
DNA: TGTGCCAGCAGTTTAATGGTCAGCGGGAGGTACACCTACAATGAGCAGTTCTTC
CDR3: CASSLMVSGRYTYNEQFF

D: .
size: .
J: TRBJ1-2
V: TRBV29-1
DNA: TGCAGCGTTGAGTCCGGGGACGGCTACACCTTC
CDR3: CSVESGDGYTF

D: .
size: .
J: TRBJ2-2
V: TRBV29-1
DNA: TGCAGCGTTTGGGGACGAGACAACACCGGGGAGCTGTTTTTT
CDR3: CSVWGRDNTGELFF

D: TRBD1
size: .
J: TRBJ2-1
V: TRBV29-1
DNA: TGCAGCGTTGAGGGACAGGACGCGGGAAATGAGCAGTTCTTC
CDR3: CSVEGQDAGNEQFF

D: TRBD1
size: .
J: TRBJ2-5
V: TRBV20-1
DNA: TGCAGTGCTTACGGGACAGCCCAAGAGACCCAGTACTTC
CDR3: CSAYGTAQETQYF

D: .
size: once
J: TRBJ2-5
V: TRBV2
DNA: TGTGCCAGCAGCGGCCCGGGGGAGACCCAGTACTTC
CDR3: CASSGPGETQYF

D: .
size: .
J: TRBJ1-5
V: TRBV18
DNA: TGTGCCAGCTCACCAGGGTTAGATCAGCCCCAGCATTTT
CDR3: CASSPGLDQPQHF

D: .
size: .
J: TRBJ2-7
V: TRBV30
DNA: TGTGCCGGATGGACAGTGGTCCCCTACGAGCAGTACTTC
CDR3: CAGWTVVPYEQYF

D: TRBD1
size: .
J: TRBJ2-7
V: TRBV4-3
DNA: TGCGCCAGCAGCCAGGGACAGGGGCAGGACTACGAGCAGTACTTC
CDR3: CASSQGQGQDYEQYF

D: .
size: .
J: TRBJ2-3
V: TRBV20-1
DNA: TGCAGTGCTAGAGATCCTCGGGGGTGGGGCACAGATACGCAGTATTTT
CDR3: CSARDPRGWGTDTQYF

D: .
size: .
J: TRBJ1-5
V: TRBV25-1
DNA: TGTGCCAGCGGCCACGGGCATAGCAATCAGCCCCAGCATTTT
CDR3: CASGHGHSNQPQHF

D: .
size: .
J: TRBJ2-7
V: TRBV6-2/TRBV6-3
DNA: TGTGCCAGCAGCAGACAGGCCATCTCCTACGAGCAGTACTTC
CDR3: CASSRQAISYEQYF

D: .
size: .
J: TRBJ2-3
V: TRBV4-2
DNA: TGTGCCAGCAGCCAAGATGCCACTAGAGGTTTTGGTGATACGCAGTATTTT
CDR3: CASSQDATRGFGDTQYF

D: .
size: .
J: TRBJ1-6
V: TRBV12-3/TRBV12-4
DNA: TGTGCCAGCAGTTTATTGGCGGAGCAGCCCCTCCACTTT
CDR3: CASSLLAEQPLHF

D: .
size: once
J: TRBJ2-1
V: TRBV20-1
DNA: TGCAGTGCTAGAAGCGCGGCAGGGACTGGGAATGAGCAGTTCTTC
CDR3: CSARSAAGTGNEQFF

D: .
size: few
J: TRBJ2-3
V: TRBV7-8
DNA: TGTGCCAGCAGCTTAATCACAGATACGCAGTATTTT
CDR3: CASSLITDTQYF

D: .
size: .
J: TRBJ2-1
V: TRBV20-1
DNA: TGCAGTGCTAGTAGGGGGGAGTTCCGATCCGAGCAGTTCTTC
CDR3: CSASRGEFRSEQFF

D: .
size: .
J: TRBJ1-3
V: TRBV6-5
DNA: TGTGCCAGCAGTTACCGGGCGCGCCAAGGGCCTGGAAACACCATATATTTT
CDR3: CASSYRARQGPGNTIYF

D: .
size: .
J: TRBJ1-4
V: TRBV30
DNA: TGTGCCTGGAGTGTCTCAGGGGCGGGAAATGAAAAACTGTTTTTT
CDR3: CAWSVSGAGNEKLFF

D: TRBD2
size: once
J: TRBJ2-5
V: TRBV20-1
DNA: TGCAGTGCTAGAGGTGGCGGGGGGGCCGAAGAGACCCAGTACTTC
CDR3: CSARGGGGAEETQYF

D: .
size: once
J: TRBJ2-7
V: TRBV6-6
DNA: TGTGCCAGCAGTTACTCGAGGCGGGACGAGCAGTACTTC
CDR3: CASSYSRRDEQYF

D: TRBD2
size: .
J: TRBJ2-5
V: TRBV3-1
DNA: TGTGCCAGCAGCCCCCGCGGGGGGGAGCGCCCACGGAAAGAGACCCAGTACTTC
CDR3: CASSPRGGERPRKETQYF

D: TRBD1
size: .
J: TRBJ2-5
V: TRBV18
DNA: TGTGCCAGCTCACCTTCCCCCGGGACAGGGGCTGAGGAAGAGACCCAGTACTTC
CDR3: CASSPSPGTGAEEETQYF

D: .
size: .
J: TRBJ1-1
V: TRBV20-1
DNA: TGCAGTGCTAGACGCCCCGATATAATGAACACTGAAGCTTTCTTT
CDR3: CSARRPDIMNTEAFF

D: TRBD1
size: .
J: TRBJ1-4
V: TRBV28
DNA: TGTGCCAGCAGGTTACAGGGGACTAATGAAAAACTGTTTTTT
CDR3: CASRLQGTNEKLFF

D: .
size: .
J: TRBJ2-7
V: TRBV20-1
DNA: TGCAGTGCTAGCGTTGACCAGACCTGGAAGCAGTACTTC
CDR3: CSASVDQTWKQYF

D: TRBD1
size: .
J: TRBJ2-7
V: TRBV30
DNA: TGTGCCGGACGAGTATGGGACAGTGGGACCTACGAGCAGTACTTC
CDR3: CAGRVWDSGTYEQYF

D: .
size: .
J: TRBJ1-4
V: TRBV15
DNA: TGTGCCACCAGCAGGGGAAGAAATGAAAAACTGTTTTTT
CDR3: CATSRGRNEKLFF

D: .
size: once
J: TRBJ1-1
V: TRBV12-3/TRBV12-4
DNA: TGTGCCAGCTCTCTCGGGGAGAACACTGGAGCTTTCTTT
CDR3: CASSLGENTGAFF

D: .
size: .
J: TRBJ2-2
V: TRBV12-5
DNA: TGTGCTAGTGGTTTGGAAGCCCCGGGGGCCGGGGAGCTGTTTTTT
CDR3: CASGLEAPGAGELFF

D: .
size: few
J: TRBJ2-7
V: TRBV28
DNA: TGTGCCAGCAGAAGGCCTGGCTACCTCTACGAGCAGTACTTC
CDR3: CASRRPGYLYEQYF

D: TRBD1
size: .
J: TRBJ2-1
V: TRBV7-9
DNA: TGTGCCAGCAGCTGGGTCTCGAGCACGGGTCACAGGGGTGAGCAGTTCTTC
CDR3: CASSWVSSTGHRGEQFF

D: TRBD2
size: .
J: TRBJ2-1
V: TRBV11-2
DNA: TGTGCCAGCTCCGGGACTAAAGCCTACAATGAGCAGTTCTTC
CDR3: CASSGTKAYNEQFF

D: .
size: .
J: TRBJ1-1
V: TRBV19
DNA: TGTGCCAGTAGTCCCAGGGACGGTGAAGCTTTCTTT
CDR3: CASSPRDGEAFF

D: .
size: .
J: TRBJ2-5
V: TRBV18
DNA: TGTGCCAGCTCACCACCCCCAGGGGCCGGGGAGACCCAGTACTTC
CDR3: CASSPPPGAGETQYF

D: .
size: .
J: TRBJ1-1
V: TRBV19
DNA: TGTGCCAGTAGTCCGACACCCGCTGGCTCTGAAGCTTTCTTT
CDR3: CASSPTPAGSEAFF

D: TRBD2
size: .
J: TRBJ2-1
V: TRBV4-1
DNA: TGCGCCAGCAGCCATGGGACTAGCGTCTACAATGAGCAGTTCTTC
CDR3: CASSHGTSVYNEQFF

D: .
size: .
J: TRBJ2-2
V: TRBV5-1
DNA: TGCGCCAGCAGTTCCCTGGGGGAGCTGTTTTTT
CDR3: CASSSLGELFF

D: TRBD2
size: .
J: TRBJ2-2
V: TRBV19
DNA: TGTGCCAGTGGGGGAGGGTGGGACACCGGGGAGCTGTTTTTT
CDR3: CASGGGWDTGELFF

D: TRBD1
size: .
J: TRBJ2-7
V: TRBV7-9
DNA: TGTGCCAGCAGCCAGCGGACAGGGGCGGGCTACGAGCAGTACTTC
CDR3: CASSQRTGAGYEQYF

D: TRBD2
size: .
J: TRBJ2-3
V: TRBV5-1
DNA: TGCGCCAGCAGCCCTCGGACTAGCGGGGTCACAGATACGCAGTATTTT
CDR3: CASSPRTSGVTDTQYF

D: .
size: .
J: TRBJ1-6
V: TRBV5-1
DNA: TGCGCCAGCAGCCCTGGGACGGAACTTTCACCCCTCCACTTT
CDR3: CASSPGTELSPLHF

D: .
size: .
J: TRBJ1-1
V: TRBV12-3/TRBV12-4
DNA: TGTGCCAGCAGTCTCTTCGGTGAAGCTTTCTTT
CDR3: CASSLFGEAFF

D: .
size: .
J: TRBJ2-5
V: TRBV20-1
DNA: TGCAGTGCTACCCATAGCTACGTGGGCCAAGAGACCCAGTACTTC
CDR3: CSATHSYVGQETQYF

D: TRBD2
size: once
J: TRBJ2-1
V: TRBV20-1
DNA: TGCAGTGCTAGACTCGGGACTAGCGGGAAAGATGAGCAGTTCTTC
CDR3: CSARLGTSGKDEQFF

D: .
size: once
J: TRBJ1-4
V: TRBV29-1
DNA: TGCAGCGTTTCCCAGTCAGACCCCGTCGCGGGTATCGAAAAACTGTTTTTT
CDR3: CSVSQSDPVAGIEKLFF

D: .
size: .
J: TRBJ2-1
V: TRBV20-1
DNA: TGCAGTGCTAGAGATCGTCTCAACCTCATCCATGAGCAGTTCTTC
CDR3: CSARDRLNLIHEQFF